This T cell receptor (beta chain) was profiled in a study of cytomegalovirus exposure and HLA in healthy donors. Germline CDR1 reads PRHDT; CDR2 reads FYEKMQ (reference sequence). The V segment lost 1 base and the J segment 3 bases; nucleotides outside the gene matches: 5. There are 15 residues in the CDR3. TCRdb keeps only in-frame clones here, not all; method: immunoSEQ multiplex PCR. The data contain tens of thousands of clones, 90% to 96% of them singletons. This clone was seen more than once but under ten times. Its antigen is currently unknown. Whole-study findings and limits: Among the CMV-associated chains, a few were confirmed in vitro as specific for CMV antigens. Rarity characterized most TCR sequences, yet some public TCRs appeared in many donors. A later analysis found first-cohort TCR clusters tended to co-occur in the 120 validation repertoires. Reports described diagnosis of cytomegalovirus status by the classifier as highly specific and sensitive.

This TCR was recovered from a young woman in good health and CMV-seronegative. Input material: PBMCs. V gene TRBV13 combines with J gene TRBJ2-5; TRBD2 aligns across 7 bases. CDR3 region: CASSLAWLAEETQYF. DNA of the CDR3: TGTGCCAGCAGCTTAGCGTGGCTAGCGGAAGAGACCCAGTACTTC.